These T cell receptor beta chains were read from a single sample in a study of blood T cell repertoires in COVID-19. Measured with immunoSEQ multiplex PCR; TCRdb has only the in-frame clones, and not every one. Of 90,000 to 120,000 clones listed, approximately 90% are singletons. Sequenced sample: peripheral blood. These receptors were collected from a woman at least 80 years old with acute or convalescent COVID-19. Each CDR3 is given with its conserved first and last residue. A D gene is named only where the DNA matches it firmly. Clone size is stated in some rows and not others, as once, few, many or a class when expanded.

CDR3 DNA: TGTGCCAGCAGCGGGAGGTCCCCTGCGGGGGGGATCTCCTACAATGAGCAGTTCTTC
CDR3 protein: CASSGRSPAGGISYNEQFF
V gene: TRBV9
D gene: TRBD2
J gene: TRBJ2-1
clone size: .

CDR3 DNA: TGCGCCAGCAGCCCGGGGACTAGCCAAGAGACCCAGTACTTC
CDR3 protein: CASSPGTSQETQYF
V gene: TRBV5-1
D gene: TRBD2
J gene: TRBJ2-5
clone size: .

CDR3 DNA: TGTGCCAGCAGTTACTCGACCCCGGACAGGGGAGATGGCTACACCTTC
CDR3 protein: CASSYSTPDRGDGYTF
V gene: TRBV6-5
D gene: TRBD1
J gene: TRBJ1-2
clone size: .

CDR3 DNA: TGTGCCAGCAGCTTCCGCCAGGGGACAGATACGCAGTATTTT
CDR3 protein: CASSFRQGTDTQYF
V gene: TRBV11-2
D gene: .
J gene: TRBJ2-3
clone size: .

CDR3 DNA: TGTGCCAGCAGCGCGAACAGGGGGAACAATGAGCAGTTCTTC
CDR3 protein: CASSANRGNNEQFF
V gene: TRBV7-9
D gene: TRBD1
J gene: TRBJ2-1
clone size: .

CDR3 DNA: TGTGCCAGCAGCCTACAGGGGAGAAGCAATCAGCCCCAGCATTTT
CDR3 protein: CASSLQGRSNQPQHF
V gene: TRBV7-8
D gene: TRBD1
J gene: TRBJ1-5
clone size: .

CDR3 DNA: TGTGCCACCAGCAGAGGACAGGGAAACACAGATACGCAGTATTTT
CDR3 protein: CATSRGQGNTDTQYF
V gene: TRBV15
D gene: TRBD1
J gene: TRBJ2-3
clone size: .

CDR3 DNA: TGTGCCAGCAGCTTAAGGACAGAGACTAACTATGGCTACACCTTC
CDR3 protein: CASSLRTETNYGYTF
V gene: TRBV4-2
D gene: .
J gene: TRBJ1-2
clone size: .

CDR3 DNA: TGTGCCAGCAGGTTGTTCGGGACAGGGTACAATGAGCAGTTCTTC
CDR3 protein: CASRLFGTGYNEQFF
V gene: TRBV6-5
D gene: TRBD1
J gene: TRBJ2-1
clone size: .

CDR3 DNA: TGTGCCAGCAGCTTAGGACAGGTCGCCGGCTACACCTTC
CDR3 protein: CASSLGQVAGYTF
V gene: TRBV7-2
D gene: .
J gene: TRBJ1-2
clone size: .

CDR3 DNA: TGCAGCGTTGAAGCAAGGCGACAAATCTTC
CDR3 protein: CSVEARRQIF
V gene: TRBV29-1
D gene: .
J gene: TRBJ1-2
clone size: .

CDR3 DNA: TGTGCCAGCAGTTTATCTTCCCCCCGCGAGCAGTACTTC
CDR3 protein: CASSLSSPREQYF
V gene: TRBV12-3/TRBV12-4
D gene: .
J gene: TRBJ2-7
clone size: .

CDR3 DNA: TGTGCCAGCTCACCGGCGGTTAGAAGACAGAGCACAGATACGCAGTATTTT
CDR3 protein: CASSPAVRRQSTDTQYF
V gene: TRBV18
D gene: .
J gene: TRBJ2-3
clone size: .

CDR3 DNA: TGCGCCAGCAGCCAAGAATACGGGAATCAGCCCCAGCATTTT
CDR3 protein: CASSQEYGNQPQHF
V gene: TRBV4-3
D gene: .
J gene: TRBJ1-5
clone size: .

CDR3 DNA: TGTGCCAGTAGCACTTATTCTGATAACACTGAAGCTTTCTTT
CDR3 protein: CASSTYSDNTEAFF
V gene: TRBV19
D gene: .
J gene: TRBJ1-1
clone size: .

CDR3 DNA: TGTGCCAGCATACTAGCGGGAAACAATGAGCAGTTCTTC
CDR3 protein: CASILAGNNEQFF
V gene: TRBV2
D gene: TRBD2
J gene: TRBJ2-1
clone size: .

CDR3 DNA: TGTGCCAGCAGGACAGGGCGAACTGGGTACGAGCAGTACTTC
CDR3 protein: CASRTGRTGYEQYF
V gene: TRBV27
D gene: TRBD1
J gene: TRBJ2-7
clone size: .

CDR3 DNA: TGTGCCAGCAGCTTATTTAGTTCACCCCTCCACTTT
CDR3 protein: CASSLFSSPLHF
V gene: TRBV7-9
D gene: .
J gene: TRBJ1-6
clone size: .

CDR3 DNA: TGTGCCAGCACCAGCGGACAGAAAGAGACCCAGTACTTC
CDR3 protein: CASTSGQKETQYF
V gene: TRBV12-3/TRBV12-4
D gene: .
J gene: TRBJ2-5
clone size: .

CDR3 DNA: TGTGCCAGCAGTACACACACCCCGGGACTAGCGGTAGAGACCCAGTACTTC
CDR3 protein: CASSTHTPGLAVETQYF
V gene: TRBV27
D gene: TRBD2
J gene: TRBJ2-5
clone size: .

CDR3 DNA: TGCGCCAGCAGTGAGCTGAGTTCACCCCTCCACTTT
CDR3 protein: CASSELSSPLHF
V gene: TRBV10-2
D gene: .
J gene: TRBJ1-6
clone size: .

CDR3 DNA: TGCGCCAGCAGCCTTACCGGGACAGGCCGTGTAGAGGACGAGCAGTACTTC
CDR3 protein: CASSLTGTGRVEDEQYF
V gene: TRBV4-1
D gene: TRBD1
J gene: TRBJ2-7
clone size: .

CDR3 DNA: TGTGCCATCAGGGGGACAGATTCACCCCTCCACTTT
CDR3 protein: CAIRGTDSPLHF
V gene: TRBV10-3
D gene: TRBD1
J gene: TRBJ1-6
clone size: .

CDR3 DNA: TGCGCCAGCAGACCAGGGACAGGGGGGGTGAACACTGAAGCTTTCTTT
CDR3 protein: CASRPGTGGVNTEAFF
V gene: TRBV5-1
D gene: TRBD1
J gene: TRBJ1-1
clone size: .

CDR3 DNA: TGTGCCACCAGTGATTTATCGGGGGGGTACGCATACGAGCAGTACTTC
CDR3 protein: CATSDLSGGYAYEQYF
V gene: TRBV24-1
D gene: TRBD2
J gene: TRBJ2-7
clone size: .

CDR3 DNA: TGCAGTGCTAGGGAGGCCTATGGCTACACCTTC
CDR3 protein: CSAREAYGYTF
V gene: TRBV20-1
D gene: .
J gene: TRBJ1-2
clone size: once

CDR3 DNA: TGTGCCACCAGCGCGGGACTAGCGGGAGCCAAAAACATTCAGTACTTC
CDR3 protein: CATSAGLAGAKNIQYF
V gene: TRBV15
D gene: TRBD2
J gene: TRBJ2-4
clone size: .

CDR3 DNA: TGTGCCAGCAGCAAAACTACCACCTCCTACAATGAGCAGTTCTTC
CDR3 protein: CASSKTTTSYNEQFF
V gene: TRBV7-9
D gene: .
J gene: TRBJ2-1
clone size: .

CDR3 DNA: TGTGCCTGGAGTCCCCTAGCTGGAGAGCAGTACTTC
CDR3 protein: CAWSPLAGEQYF
V gene: TRBV30
D gene: .
J gene: TRBJ2-7
clone size: few

CDR3 DNA: TGCGCCAGCAGCCACCCGGCGGGGTCACCCGGGGAGCTGTTTTTT
CDR3 protein: CASSHPAGSPGELFF
V gene: TRBV4-1
D gene: .
J gene: TRBJ2-2
clone size: .

CDR3 DNA: TGTGCCAGCAGCCAGGGGGCTAACTATGGCTACACCTTC
CDR3 protein: CASSQGANYGYTF
V gene: TRBV2
D gene: TRBD1
J gene: TRBJ1-2
clone size: once

CDR3 DNA: TGCGCCAGCAGCCCCGGGACAGGGGGGAATCAGCCCCAGCATTTT
CDR3 protein: CASSPGTGGNQPQHF
V gene: TRBV5-1
D gene: TRBD1
J gene: TRBJ1-5
clone size: .

CDR3 DNA: TGTGCCAGCAGCCAAGGCCCCCTACGGGGTGGCCAAGTGTCTTATGGCTACACCTTC
CDR3 protein: CASSQGPLRGGQVSYGYTF
V gene: TRBV3-1/TRBV3-2
D gene: .
J gene: TRBJ1-2
clone size: .

CDR3 DNA: TGCGCCAGCGCCCCGGGCGGGACTAGCGGGGCTCGGGGTGGTGAGCAGTTCTTC
CDR3 protein: CASAPGGTSGARGGEQFF
V gene: TRBV5-1
D gene: TRBD2
J gene: TRBJ2-1
clone size: few

CDR3 DNA: TGTGCCTGGAGTGGGAGAGGGATCTCCAGGAACACCATATATTTT
CDR3 protein: CAWSGRGISRNTIYF
V gene: TRBV30
D gene: .
J gene: TRBJ1-3
clone size: few

CDR3 DNA: TGTGCCAGCAGTTTAACAGGGTCCACCGGGGAGCTGTTTTTT
CDR3 protein: CASSLTGSTGELFF
V gene: TRBV6-2/TRBV6-3
D gene: .
J gene: TRBJ2-2
clone size: .

CDR3 DNA: TGCAGCGTGGGAGGTGTAGCGGAAACTAACAATGAGCAGTTCTTC
CDR3 protein: CSVGGVAETNNEQFF
V gene: TRBV29-1
D gene: .
J gene: TRBJ2-1
clone size: few

CDR3 DNA: TGTGCCACCAGTGAACCAGGGGCTGGCACCGGGGAGCTGTTTTTT
CDR3 protein: CATSEPGAGTGELFF
V gene: TRBV24-1
D gene: .
J gene: TRBJ2-2
clone size: .

CDR3 DNA: TGTGCCAGCAGTTTGGCTAGCGGGGGGAGTGAGCAGTTCTTC
CDR3 protein: CASSLASGGSEQFF
V gene: TRBV6-2/TRBV6-3
D gene: TRBD2
J gene: TRBJ2-1
clone size: .

CDR3 DNA: TGTGCCAGCAGTTGGGGACAGGGAAGAGATACGCAGTATTTT
CDR3 protein: CASSWGQGRDTQYF
V gene: TRBV27
D gene: TRBD1
J gene: TRBJ2-3
clone size: .

CDR3 DNA: TGTGCCAGCAGCCAGAGTCGGGGACAGGGGCACGGCTACACCTTC
CDR3 protein: CASSQSRGQGHGYTF
V gene: TRBV3-1/TRBV3-2
D gene: TRBD1
J gene: TRBJ1-2
clone size: .

CDR3 DNA: TGTGCCAGCCAAGGCCTCGGGGAGCAGTACTTC
CDR3 protein: CASQGLGEQYF
V gene: TRBV12-3/TRBV12-4
D gene: .
J gene: TRBJ2-7
clone size: .

CDR3 DNA: TGTGCCAGTCGGAAATCACAGGGTTACGAGCAGTACTTC
CDR3 protein: CASRKSQGYEQYF
V gene: TRBV19
D gene: .
J gene: TRBJ2-7
clone size: .

CDR3 DNA: TGTGCCAGCAGTTACGGGCGGGGGCCGATCTATGGCTACACCTTC
CDR3 protein: CASSYGRGPIYGYTF
V gene: TRBV6-5
D gene: .
J gene: TRBJ1-2
clone size: .

CDR3 DNA: TGTGCCAGCAGCCTCGACAGGGGGACGGAGACCCAGTACTTC
CDR3 protein: CASSLDRGTETQYF
V gene: TRBV11-3
D gene: TRBD1
J gene: TRBJ2-5
clone size: .

CDR3 DNA: TGCAGCGTAGCTACGGGACAGGGCGTATACGAGCAGTACTTC
CDR3 protein: CSVATGQGVYEQYF
V gene: TRBV29-1
D gene: TRBD1
J gene: TRBJ2-7
clone size: .

CDR3 DNA: TGCGCCAGCAGCCTCGCGGGGGGAACAGATACGCAGTATTTT
CDR3 protein: CASSLAGGTDTQYF
V gene: TRBV4-3
D gene: TRBD2
J gene: TRBJ2-3
clone size: .

CDR3 DNA: TGCGCCAGCAGCTCAGGGACAGTGAGAGAAGCTTTCTTT
CDR3 protein: CASSSGTVREAFF
V gene: TRBV5-1
D gene: TRBD1
J gene: TRBJ1-1
clone size: .

CDR3 DNA: TGTGCCTGGGGGCTTGGACTAGCGGGGGGGCCAAATGAGCAGTTCTTC
CDR3 protein: CAWGLGLAGGPNEQFF
V gene: TRBV30
D gene: TRBD2
J gene: TRBJ2-1
clone size: .

CDR3 DNA: TGTGCCAGCAGCTCTAAGTGGTCCAGGGGGGACAATGAGCAGTTCTTC
CDR3 protein: CASSSKWSRGDNEQFF
V gene: TRBV7-3
D gene: .
J gene: TRBJ2-1
clone size: .

CDR3 DNA: TGTGCCAGCAGCCAGGGACACCCTGGAGAGACCCAGTACTTC
CDR3 protein: CASSQGHPGETQYF
V gene: TRBV7-3
D gene: .
J gene: TRBJ2-5
clone size: .

CDR3 DNA: TGTGCCAGCAGCAAGGCCCCCCGGGAGGCGGAGACCCAGTACTTC
CDR3 protein: CASSKAPREAETQYF
V gene: TRBV5-4
D gene: TRBD2
J gene: TRBJ2-5
clone size: .

CDR3 DNA: TGTGCCAGTAACCCCTCACCCGGGGCAGGGGGCCGGGGCTACACCTTC
CDR3 protein: CASNPSPGAGGRGYTF
V gene: TRBV19
D gene: TRBD1
J gene: TRBJ1-2
clone size: .

CDR3 DNA: TGTGCCACCAGCAGAGAACAGTACTACGAGCAGTACTTC
CDR3 protein: CATSREQYYEQYF
V gene: TRBV15
D gene: .
J gene: TRBJ2-7
clone size: .